This passage covers 22 T cell receptor beta chains from one sample sequenced in a study of shared clonotypes between healthy human individuals. Sequencing used immunoSEQ multiplex PCR; TCRdb keeps in-frame clones, though not all of them. The repertoire holds about 2.4 million clones, with just over 90% as singletons. Material for sequencing was naive CD4+ T cells sorted from blood. Specified subset: CD45RA+ positively selected. The receptors were gathered from a man aged 18 to 30 in good health.

The genes are TRBV4-3 and TRBJ1-2; D is possibly TRBD1 (6 bases). V lost 3 bases, J lost 3 bases, and 8 bases lay in between. Germline V lookup: CDR1 LGHNA, CDR2 YSLEER. CDR3 size: 13 residues. CDR3 region: CASSQDRYYGYTF. The CDR3, as DNA: TGCGCCAGCAGCCAGGACAGATACTATGGCTACACCTTC.

This chain links TRBV5-4 with TRBJ2-3; possible D gene TRBD1, 6 bases. V gave up 7 bases and J gave up 2 bases, with 14 bases separating them. The length of the CDR3 is 14 residues. The germline CDR1 and CDR2 sequences are SGHNT and YYREEE (reference sequence). The CDR3: CASGVQGLTDTQYF. The CDR3 nucleotides read TGTGCCAGCGGCGTACAGGGCCTCACAGATACGCAGTATTTT.

V and J are TRBV2 and TRBJ2-1; 9 nucleotides align to TRBD2. This CDR3 has 18 residues. Per germline, CDR1 SNHLY and CDR2 FYNNEI. V lost 0 bases to trimming and J lost 6 bases; unmatched junction nucleotides: 12. The CDR3 protein is CASSEALALRGGRNEQFF. CDR3 DNA sequence: TGTGCCAGCAGTGAAGCGCTCGCGTTGCGGGGGGGTCGCAATGAGCAGTTCTTC.

The chain joins TRBV9 to TRBJ2-7; 12 nucleotides match TRBD1. V lost 0 bases, J lost 5 bases, and 3 bases stayed unmatched. The CDR3 is 15 amino acids. The V gene's germline CDR1 is SGDLS and CDR2 YYNGEE. CDR3 amino acids: CASSVGGQGADEQYF. The CDR3 region has the DNA TGTGCCAGCAGCGTAGGGGGACAGGGGGCAGACGAGCAGTACTTC.

The chain has TRBV4-1 and TRBJ2-7, with 10 positions matching TRBD2. This CDR3 has 18 residues. Unmatched junction bases numbered 11, after V lost 2 bases and J lost 1 base. The V gene's germline CDR1 is MGHRA and CDR2 YSYEKL. CDR3 in DNA: TGCGCCAGCAGCCAATCTACTAGCGGGGTCCCGCTTTCCTACGAGCAGTACTTC. Its protein product is CASSQSTSGVPLSYEQYF.

The chain combines TRBV11-2 with TRBJ1-6; no definite D call. The CDR3 consists of 15 residues. Trimming left V 8 bases short and J 7 bases short, with 18 bases between. Germline CDR1 is SGHAT and CDR2 is FQNNGV. The CDR3 DNA follows: TGTGCCAGCTCTCTTCTAAGAGGCGGCAATTCACCCCTCCACTTT. Its protein product is CASSLLRGGNSPLHF. The complete variable domain, with remaining parts taken from reference TRBV11-2 and TRBJ1-6, reads EAGVAQSPRYKIIEKRQSVAFWCNPISGHATLYWYQQILGQGPKLLIQFQNNGVVDDSQLPKDRFSAERLKGVDSTLKIQPAKLEDSAVYLCASSLLRGGNSPLHFGNGTRLTVT.

Concerning this clone: The junction and the germline gene differ at one end; a read error may be behind it. The V and J genes are TRBV4-1 and TRBJ1-2; TRBD1 is a possible D gene (5 bases). The CDR3 covers 13 residues. From germline, CDR1 is MGHRA and CDR2 YSYEKL. The CDR3 loop is CASSQDYGTSCAF. The DNA for the CDR3 is TGCGCCAGCAGCCAAGATTACGGGACGAGCTGCGCCTTC.

The chain recombines TRBV10-2 with TRBJ2-6; D not resolved. Per germline, CDR1 WSHSY and CDR2 SAAADI. This CDR3 has 14 residues. With 3 bases removed from V and 2 bases from J, the gap between germline ends came to 5 bases. As DNA, the CDR3 is TGCGCCAGCAGTGATTTGGCTGGGGCCAACGTCCTGACTTTC. Amino acid sequence: CASSDLAGANVLTF.

This clone was counted once. The genes are TRBV7-6 and TRBJ2-2; no firm D call. CDR1 and CDR2 (germline): SGHVS, FNYEAQ. The CDR3 covers 13 residues. V lost 3 bases, J lost 1 base, and 3 bases lay in between. In DNA, the CDR3 is TGTGCCAGCAGCTTTAAGAACACCGGGGAGCTGTTTTTT. Translating gives CASSFKNTGELFF.

This clone was detected only once. This chain joins TRBV18 and TRBJ1-2, with a tentative D call TRBD1 (6 bases). The germline V gene has CDR1 KGHSH and CDR2 LQKENI. This CDR3 comprises 16 residues. The V and J ends lost 6 bases and 0 bases respectively, with 17 bases between them. CDR3 DNA sequence: TGTGCCAGCTCGCTATTCCCAGGGGAAGCTAACTATGGCTACACCTTC. Translated, it gives CASSLFPGEANYGYTF.

The chain has TRBV27 and TRBJ1-2, with D unresolved. Germline lookup yields CDR1 MNHEY and CDR2 SMNVEV (reference sequence). CDR3 size: 14 residues. Trimming took off 4 bases at V and 1 base at J, with 10 bases between the two ends. CDR3: CASSSQGNNYGYTF. As DNA, the CDR3 is TGTGCCAGCAGTTCGCAAGGGAATAACTATGGCTACACCTTC.

Notes on this clone: Different DNA sequences within this sample yield the same CDR3. The CDR3 DNA reads as TGTGCCAGCAGCGTAACTGGAGAAGAGACCCAGTACTTC. Translated, it gives CASSVTGEETQYF. J is TRBJ2-5 and V is TRBV9; D call uncertain. CDR3 length: 13 residues. V lost 1 base to trimming and J lost 3 bases, with 7 bases between them. Germline V gene data show CDR1 as SGDLS and CDR2 as YYNGEE. Based on the CDR3 plus reference TRBV9 and TRBJ2-5, the full variable domain is DSGVTQTPKHLITATGQRVTLRCSPRSGDLSVYWYQQSLDQGLQFLIQYYNGEERAKGNILERFSAQQFPDLHSELNLSSLELGDSALYFCASSVTGEETQYFGPGTRLLVL.

The rearrangement links TRBV7-9 to TRBJ2-3; 10 bases line up with TRBD2. From germline, CDR1 is SEHNR and CDR2 FQNEAQ (reference sequence). The CDR3 covers 15 residues. Germline trimming cut 3 bases from V and 3 bases from J; bases unmatched to any gene: 3. CDR3 sequence (DNA): TGTGCCAGCAGCTTTGGGACTAGCGTGACAGATACGCAGTATTTT. Translating gives CASSFGTSVTDTQYF.

The chain carries TRBV30 and TRBJ2-2; no definite D call. The ends were cut back, 3 bases at V and 0 bases at J, with 14 bases in the middle. From germline, CDR1 is GTSNPN and CDR2 SVGIG (reference sequence). The CDR3 has 16 amino acids. The CDR3 bases are TGTGCCTGGAGAGGAAGGAGACTTACGAACACCGGGGAGCTGTTTTTT. This sequence encodes CAWRGRRLTNTGELFF.

The sample holds one count of this clone. The V gene is TRBV19, the J gene TRBJ2-3; D gene unclear. The length of the CDR3 is 16 residues. V lost 8 bases, J lost 1 base, and 19 bases lay in between. The germline V gene encodes CDR1 LNHDA and CDR2 SQIVND (reference sequence). CDR3 DNA sequence: TGTGCCAGTGGGCTAGGTTCCTGGTTCGGCACAGATACGCAGTATTTT. Its protein product is CASGLGSWFGTDTQYF.

Points on this clone: Other DNA sequences in the same sample also yield this CDR3. The chain uses TRBV19 and TRBJ2-3; D is uncertain. Germline CDR1 and CDR2: LNHDA and SQIVND (reference sequence). Deletions cut 3 bases from V and 4 bases from J, with 11 bases between. The CDR3 runs to 14 residues. The CDR3 protein is CASSIQGGADTQYF. CDR3 sequence (DNA): TGTGCCAGTAGTATTCAAGGCGGCGCAGATACGCAGTATTTT.

The J gene is TRBJ1-1, the V gene TRBV2, with 8 bases lining up with TRBD1. V shed 6 bases and J 5 bases; nucleotides not matched to a gene: 8. The length of the CDR3 is 14 residues. CDR1 SNHLY and CDR2 FYNNEI come from the germline V gene. CDR3 nucleotide sequence: TGTGCCAGCAGAGCGACAGGGGCAGGGACTGAAGCTTTCTTT. Amino acids: CASRATGAGTEAFF. Full variable domain (missing parts from reference TRBV2 and TRBJ1-1): EPEVTQTPSHQVTQMGQEVILRCVPISNHLYFYWYRQILGQKVEFLVSFYNNEISEKSEIFDDQFSVERPDGSNFTLKIRSTKLEDSAMYFCASRATGAGTEAFFGQGTRLTVV.

This sequence joins TRBV7-2 and TRBJ2-1; D uncertain. The CDR3 contains 13 residues. Germline V gives CDR1 SGHTA, CDR2 FQGNSA. Trimming pared 2 bases from V and 10 bases from J, leaving 12 bases between. The CDR3, as DNA: TGTGCCAGCAGCTTATCCATGGTGGGGGAGCAGTTCTTC. It specifies CASSLSMVGEQFF.

V usage is TRBV10-2 and J usage is TRBJ2-3, with D maybe TRBD1 (5 bases). Germline V CDR1 and CDR2: WSHSY, SAAADI. This CDR3 region has 16 residues. V dropped 2 bases and J dropped 4 bases, with 16 bases sitting between them. This CDR3 is CASSEASFWGADTQYF. Here the CDR3 DNA reads TGCGCCAGCAGTGAGGCCTCCTTTTGGGGCGCAGATACGCAGTATTTT.

The rearrangement uses TRBV30 and TRBJ2-3; TRBD2 aligns across 9 bases. V shed 3 bases, J shed 0 bases, and the junction held 10 bases outside the gene matches. In germline, CDR1 is GTSNPN, CDR2 SVGIG (reference sequence). CDR3 length: 17 residues. CDR3 sequence reads: CAWSPLPLAGSTDTQYF. Written as DNA, the CDR3 is TGTGCCTGGAGCCCCTTACCGCTAGCGGGAAGCACAGATACGCAGTATTTT.

Concerning this clone: The identical CDR3 is also encoded by other nucleotide sequences in the sample. The rearrangement joins TRBV6-5 to TRBJ1-2, with 10 bases matching TRBD1. Germline CDR1 MNHEY, CDR2 SVGAGI. This CDR3 has 15 amino acids. With 4 bases clipped from V and 2 bases from J, the junction kept 4 bases outside the gene matches. The CDR3 here is CASSSPGQGNYGYTF. The CDR3 DNA reads as TGTGCCAGCAGTTCGCCGGGACAGGGGAACTATGGCTACACCTTC.

The gene calls are TRBV5-1 and TRBJ2-6; D is uncertain. The V gene's germline CDR1 is SGHRS and CDR2 YFSETQ. The CDR3 spans 15 residues. V was shortened by 7 bases and J by 0 bases, with 11 bases between the two germline ends. The CDR3 sequence: CASAKIPSGANVLTF. CDR3 nucleotides: TGCGCCAGCGCCAAGATCCCCTCTGGGGCCAACGTCCTGACTTTC.